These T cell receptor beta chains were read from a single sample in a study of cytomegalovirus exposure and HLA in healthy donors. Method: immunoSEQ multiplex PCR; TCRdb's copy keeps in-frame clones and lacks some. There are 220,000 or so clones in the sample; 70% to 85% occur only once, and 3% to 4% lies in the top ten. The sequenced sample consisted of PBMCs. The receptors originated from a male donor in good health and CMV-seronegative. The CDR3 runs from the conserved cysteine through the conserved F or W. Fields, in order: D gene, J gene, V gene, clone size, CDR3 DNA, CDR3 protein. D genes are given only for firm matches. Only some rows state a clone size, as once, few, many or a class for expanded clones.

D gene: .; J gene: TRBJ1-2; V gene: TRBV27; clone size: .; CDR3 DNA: TGTGCCAGCAGTTTAGGAGGGACGGCTAACTATGGCTACACCTTC; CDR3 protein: CASSLGGTANYGYTF
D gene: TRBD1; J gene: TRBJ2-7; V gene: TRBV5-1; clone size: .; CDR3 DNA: TGCGCCAGCAGCCCGGCAGGTAGAGGGACAGGGTCCTACGAGCAGTACTTC; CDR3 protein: CASSPAGRGTGSYEQYF
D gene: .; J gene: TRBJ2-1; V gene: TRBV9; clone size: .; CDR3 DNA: TGTGCCAGCAGCGCCCTGCGGGATGAGCAGTTCTTC; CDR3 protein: CASSALRDEQFF
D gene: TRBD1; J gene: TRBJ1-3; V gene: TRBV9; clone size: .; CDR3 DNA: TGTGCCAGCAGCGAGACAGGGACCCCCTCTGGAAACACCATATATTTT; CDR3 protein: CASSETGTPSGNTIYF
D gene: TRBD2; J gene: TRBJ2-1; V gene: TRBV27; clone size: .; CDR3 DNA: TGTGCCAGCAGTCCCTTAGCGGGAACGGCCTACAATGAGCAGTTCTTC; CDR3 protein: CASSPLAGTAYNEQFF
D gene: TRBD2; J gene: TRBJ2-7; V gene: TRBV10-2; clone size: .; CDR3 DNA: TGCGCCAGCAGCCTGACTAGCGGGGCCTACGAGCAGTACTTC; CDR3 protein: CASSLTSGAYEQYF
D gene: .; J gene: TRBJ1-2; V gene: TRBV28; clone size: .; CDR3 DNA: TGTGCCAGCAGTCTTACGGACAGCTTGGGCTACACCTTC; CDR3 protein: CASSLTDSLGYTF
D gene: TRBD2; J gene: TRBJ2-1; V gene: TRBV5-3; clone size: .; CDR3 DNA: TGTGCCAGAAGCTGGGGACTAGCGCAGACAGATGAGCAGTTCTTC; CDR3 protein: CARSWGLAQTDEQFF
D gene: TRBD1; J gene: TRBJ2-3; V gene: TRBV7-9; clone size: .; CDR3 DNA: TGTTCCAGCAGCACCCGGACAGGGGGCACAGATACGCAGTATTTT; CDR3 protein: CSSSTRTGGTDTQYF
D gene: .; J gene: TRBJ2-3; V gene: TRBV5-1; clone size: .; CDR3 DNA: TGCGCCAGCATGGACAGTTGGGGGACAGATACGCAGTATTTT; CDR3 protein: CASMDSWGTDTQYF
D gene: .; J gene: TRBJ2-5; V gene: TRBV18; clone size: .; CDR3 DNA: TGTGCCAGCTCACCGGAGGGTGTGGAGACCCAGTACTTC; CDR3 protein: CASSPEGVETQYF
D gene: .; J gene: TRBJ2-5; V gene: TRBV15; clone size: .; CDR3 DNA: TGTGCCACCAGCAGAGATGGGGCCTCGCAAGAGACCCAGTACTTC; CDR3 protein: CATSRDGASQETQYF
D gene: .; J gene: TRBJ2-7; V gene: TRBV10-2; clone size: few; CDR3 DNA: TGCGCCAGCAGGGCAAGCGGTGGACTCCTTACCTACGAGCAGTACTTC; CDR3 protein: CASRASGGLLTYEQYF
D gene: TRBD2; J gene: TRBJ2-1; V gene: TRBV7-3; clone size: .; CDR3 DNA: TGTGCCAGCAGCTTAATCCCGGGGACTAGCGGGAGGTTTGAGCAGTTCTTC; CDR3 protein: CASSLIPGTSGRFEQFF
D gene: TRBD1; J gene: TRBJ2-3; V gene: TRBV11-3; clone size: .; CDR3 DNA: TGTGCCAGCAGCACGGGACAGGGAGGAGATACGCAGTATTTT; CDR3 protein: CASSTGQGGDTQYF
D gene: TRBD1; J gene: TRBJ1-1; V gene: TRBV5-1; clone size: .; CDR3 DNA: TGCGCCAGCAGCTTGCGACAGGGGGCTATGAACACTGAAGCTTTCTTT; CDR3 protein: CASSLRQGAMNTEAFF
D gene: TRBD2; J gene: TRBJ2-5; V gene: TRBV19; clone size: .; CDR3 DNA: TGTGCCAGTAGTATAGGACTAGCCCAAGAGACCCAGTACTTC; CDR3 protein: CASSIGLAQETQYF
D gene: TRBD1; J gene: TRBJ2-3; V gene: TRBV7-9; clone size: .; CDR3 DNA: TGTTCCAGCAGCTTAGGCCAGGGGGATAAGTATTTT; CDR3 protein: CSSSLGQGDKYF
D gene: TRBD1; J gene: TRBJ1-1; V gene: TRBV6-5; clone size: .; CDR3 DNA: TGTGCCAGCAGTACGGACGGAGGACAGGGGACTGAAGCTTTCTTT; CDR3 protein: CASSTDGGQGTEAFF
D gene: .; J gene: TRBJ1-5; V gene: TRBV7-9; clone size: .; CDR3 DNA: TGTCCCAGCAGCCGGTCCCGCCAATTCCCTCCCTTTAATCAGCCCCAGCATTTT; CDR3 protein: CPSSRSRQFPPFNQPQHF
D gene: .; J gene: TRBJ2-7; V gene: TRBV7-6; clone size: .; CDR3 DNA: TGTGCCAGCAGCCTTCTCGAGGTGAGCTCCTACGAGCAGTACTTC; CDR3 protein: CASSLLEVSSYEQYF
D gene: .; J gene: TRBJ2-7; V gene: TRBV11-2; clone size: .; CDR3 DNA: TGTGCCAGCAGCTTAGGGGAGGGGGGGTACGAGCAGTACTTC; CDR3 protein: CASSLGEGGYEQYF
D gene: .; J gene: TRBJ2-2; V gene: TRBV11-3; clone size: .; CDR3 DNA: TGTGCCAGCAGCTTTACCGGAAGCGGCCTTAACACCGGGGAGCTGTTTTTT; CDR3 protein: CASSFTGSGLNTGELFF
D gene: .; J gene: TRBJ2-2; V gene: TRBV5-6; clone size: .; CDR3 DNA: TGTGCCAGCAGCCGTTTTGCGGAGCGGGTAAACACCGGGGAGCTGTTTTTT; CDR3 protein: CASSRFAERVNTGELFF
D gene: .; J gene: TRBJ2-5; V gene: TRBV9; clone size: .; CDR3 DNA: TGTGCCAGCAGCCCATCTAGCCGGTACCAAGAGACCCAGTACTTC; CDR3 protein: CASSPSSRYQETQYF
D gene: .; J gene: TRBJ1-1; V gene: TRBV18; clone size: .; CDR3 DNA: TGTGCCAGCTCTGGGCAGGCGAACACTGAAGCTTTCTTT; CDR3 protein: CASSGQANTEAFF
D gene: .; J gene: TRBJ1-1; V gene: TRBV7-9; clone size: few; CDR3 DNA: TGTGCCAGCAGCTTTGGCGGCAACACTGAAGCTTTCTTT; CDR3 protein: CASSFGGNTEAFF
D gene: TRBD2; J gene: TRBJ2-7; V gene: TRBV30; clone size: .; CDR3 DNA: TGTGCCTGGGCTAGGGGGACTAGCGGGAGGTTCTCCTACGAGCAGTACTTC; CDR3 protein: CAWARGTSGRFSYEQYF
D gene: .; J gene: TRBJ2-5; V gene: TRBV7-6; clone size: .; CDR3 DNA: TGTGCCAGCAGCTATTCGGACAGACAAGAGACCCAGTACTTC; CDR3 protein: CASSYSDRQETQYF
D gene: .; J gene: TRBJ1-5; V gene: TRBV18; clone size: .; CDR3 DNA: TGTGCCAGCTCCTCCGGTTCCAGGGCCAATCAGCCCCAGCATTTT; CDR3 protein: CASSSGSRANQPQHF
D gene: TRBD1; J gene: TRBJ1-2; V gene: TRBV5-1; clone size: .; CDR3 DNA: TGCGCCAGCAGTGACAAGGACAGGGGGGACTATGGCTACACCTTC; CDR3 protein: CASSDKDRGDYGYTF
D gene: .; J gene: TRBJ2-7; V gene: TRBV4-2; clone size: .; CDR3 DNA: TGTGCCAGCAGCCAAGTTCCGGGGAGTGGATACGAGCAGTACTTC; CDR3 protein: CASSQVPGSGYEQYF
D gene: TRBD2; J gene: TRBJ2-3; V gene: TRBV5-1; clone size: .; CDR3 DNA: TGCGCCAGCAGCCCCCCCCGCCTAGCGGTACCCACAGATACGCAGTATTTT; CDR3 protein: CASSPPRLAVPTDTQYF
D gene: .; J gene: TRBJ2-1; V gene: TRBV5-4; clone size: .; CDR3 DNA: TGTGCCAGCAGCTTGGGAGAGCAGGGTAGGTATGAGCAGTTCTTC; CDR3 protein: CASSLGEQGRYEQFF
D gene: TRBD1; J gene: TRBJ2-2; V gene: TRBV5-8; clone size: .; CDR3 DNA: TGTGCCATCAACTTCGGGACAGGTATCACCGGGGAGCTGTTTTTT; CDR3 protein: CAINFGTGITGELFF
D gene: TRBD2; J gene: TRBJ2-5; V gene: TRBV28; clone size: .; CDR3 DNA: TGTGCCAGCAGTTTTAGGACTAGCGGTGGAGGGACCCAGTACTTC; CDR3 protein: CASSFRTSGGGTQYF
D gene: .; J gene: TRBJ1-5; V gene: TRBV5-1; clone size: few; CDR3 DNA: TGCGCCAGCAGCCCGGAGGGCAGTAGCAATCAGCCCCAGCATTTT; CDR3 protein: CASSPEGSSNQPQHF
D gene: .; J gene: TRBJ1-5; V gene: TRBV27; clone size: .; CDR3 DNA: TGTGCCAGCAGTTTTTCTTTCTGGGGAGGACAGCCCCAGCATTTT; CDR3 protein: CASSFSFWGGQPQHF
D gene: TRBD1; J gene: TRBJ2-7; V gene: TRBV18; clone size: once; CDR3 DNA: TGTGCCAGCTCACCACAAGTCGGACAGGGGGCGGAAGAGCAGTACTTC; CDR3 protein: CASSPQVGQGAEEQYF
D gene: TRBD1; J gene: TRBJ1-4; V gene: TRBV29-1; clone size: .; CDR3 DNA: TGCAGCGTTGGCGGGACAGCTAATGAAAAACTGTTTTTT; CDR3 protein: CSVGGTANEKLFF
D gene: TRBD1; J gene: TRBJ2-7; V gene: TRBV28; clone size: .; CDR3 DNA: TGTGCCAGCATTGGTGACAGGGTTTACGAGCAGTACTTC; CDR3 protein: CASIGDRVYEQYF
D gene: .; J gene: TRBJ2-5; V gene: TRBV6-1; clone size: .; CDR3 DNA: TGTGCCAGCAGTGGTCCCGGGGGAGCGCCAGAGACCCAGTACTTC; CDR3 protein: CASSGPGGAPETQYF
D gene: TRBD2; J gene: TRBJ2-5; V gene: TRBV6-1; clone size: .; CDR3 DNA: TGTGCCAGCAGTGATCTCGGGGAGGGGACCCAGTACTTC; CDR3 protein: CASSDLGEGTQYF
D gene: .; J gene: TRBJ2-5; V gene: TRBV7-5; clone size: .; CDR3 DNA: TGTGCCAGAAGCTTAGGTCCGGAGACCCAGTACTTC; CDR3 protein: CARSLGPETQYF
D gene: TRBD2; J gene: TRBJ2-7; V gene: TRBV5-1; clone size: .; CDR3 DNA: TGCGCCAGCAGCATGGGGGGGACTAGCGGGATCCACGAGCAGTACTTC; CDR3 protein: CASSMGGTSGIHEQYF
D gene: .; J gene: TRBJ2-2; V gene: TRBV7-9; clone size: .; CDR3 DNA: TGTGCCAGCAGCTTTGGTAGCAAGGCCGGGGAGCTGTTTTTT; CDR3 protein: CASSFGSKAGELFF
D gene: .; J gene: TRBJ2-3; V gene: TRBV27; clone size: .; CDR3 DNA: TGTGCCAGCAGTTTATCGCGCCAGAGGGGGGATACGCAGTATTTT; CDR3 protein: CASSLSRQRGDTQYF
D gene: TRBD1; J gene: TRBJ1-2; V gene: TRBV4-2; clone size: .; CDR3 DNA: TGTGCCAGCAGCCCGGCCCTCGACGTAGGACAGGGACACGGCTACACCTTC; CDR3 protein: CASSPALDVGQGHGYTF
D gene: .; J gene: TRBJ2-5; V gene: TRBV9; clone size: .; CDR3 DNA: TGTGCCAGCAGCCAGGGACACCGGGGAGAGACCCAGTACTTC; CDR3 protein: CASSQGHRGETQYF
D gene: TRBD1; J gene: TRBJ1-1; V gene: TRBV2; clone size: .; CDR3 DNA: TGTGCCAGCAGCGCAACACTGACAGGGCGCACTGAAGCTTTCTTT; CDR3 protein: CASSATLTGRTEAFF
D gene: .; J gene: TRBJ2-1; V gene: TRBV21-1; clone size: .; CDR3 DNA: TGTGCCAGCAGCTTAGTAGGGACTAGCGGGAGGCTCTACAATGAGCAGTTCTTC; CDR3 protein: CASSLVGTSGRLYNEQFF
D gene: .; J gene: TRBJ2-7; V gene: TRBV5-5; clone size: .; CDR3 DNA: TGTGCCAGCACCGTGGGCCCACGTTCTCAATACGAGCAGTACTTC; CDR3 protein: CASTVGPRSQYEQYF